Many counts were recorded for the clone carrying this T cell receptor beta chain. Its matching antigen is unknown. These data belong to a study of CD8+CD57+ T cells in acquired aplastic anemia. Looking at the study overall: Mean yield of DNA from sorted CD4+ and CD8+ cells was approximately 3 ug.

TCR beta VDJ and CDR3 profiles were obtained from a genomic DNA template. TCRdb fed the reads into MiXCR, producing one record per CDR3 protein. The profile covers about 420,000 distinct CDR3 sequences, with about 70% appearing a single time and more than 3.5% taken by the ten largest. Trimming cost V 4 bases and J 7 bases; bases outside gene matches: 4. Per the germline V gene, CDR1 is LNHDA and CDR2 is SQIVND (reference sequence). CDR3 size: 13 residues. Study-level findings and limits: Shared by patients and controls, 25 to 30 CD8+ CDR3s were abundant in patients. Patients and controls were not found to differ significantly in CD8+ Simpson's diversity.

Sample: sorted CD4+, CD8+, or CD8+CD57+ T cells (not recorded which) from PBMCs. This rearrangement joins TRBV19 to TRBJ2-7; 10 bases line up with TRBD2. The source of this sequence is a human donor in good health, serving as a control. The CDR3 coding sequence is TGTGCCAGTAGTAAGGGACTAGCGTGGGAGCAGTACTTC. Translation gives CASSKGLAWEQYF.